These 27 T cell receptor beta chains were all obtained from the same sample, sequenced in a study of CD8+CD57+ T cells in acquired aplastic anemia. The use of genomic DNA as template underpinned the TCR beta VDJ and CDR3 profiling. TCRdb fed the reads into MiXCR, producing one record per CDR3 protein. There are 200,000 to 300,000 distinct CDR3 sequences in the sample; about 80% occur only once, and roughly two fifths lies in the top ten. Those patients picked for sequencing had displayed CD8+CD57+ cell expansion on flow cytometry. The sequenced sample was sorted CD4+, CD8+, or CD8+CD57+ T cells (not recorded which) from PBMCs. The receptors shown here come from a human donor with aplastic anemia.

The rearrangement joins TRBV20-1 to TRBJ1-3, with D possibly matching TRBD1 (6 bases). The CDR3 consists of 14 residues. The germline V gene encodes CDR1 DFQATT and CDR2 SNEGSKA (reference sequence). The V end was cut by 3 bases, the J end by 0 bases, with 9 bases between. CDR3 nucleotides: TGCAGTGCTAGGGACAGCTTCTCTGGAAACACCATATATTTT. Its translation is CSARDSFSGNTIYF.

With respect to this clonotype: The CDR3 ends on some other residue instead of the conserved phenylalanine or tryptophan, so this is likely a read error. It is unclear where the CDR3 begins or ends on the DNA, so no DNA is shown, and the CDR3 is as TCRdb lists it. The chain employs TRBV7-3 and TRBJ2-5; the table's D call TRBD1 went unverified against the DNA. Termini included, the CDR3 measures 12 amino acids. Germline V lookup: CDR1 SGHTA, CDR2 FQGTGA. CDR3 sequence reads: CASGGGPVVLNT.

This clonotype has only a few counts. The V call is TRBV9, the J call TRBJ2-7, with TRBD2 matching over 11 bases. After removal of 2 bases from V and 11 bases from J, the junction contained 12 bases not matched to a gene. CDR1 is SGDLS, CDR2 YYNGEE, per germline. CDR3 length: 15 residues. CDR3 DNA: TGTGCCAGCAGCGTCCCCTTAGCGGGGGGGTTAGAGAAGTACTTC. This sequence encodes CASSVPLAGGLEKYF.

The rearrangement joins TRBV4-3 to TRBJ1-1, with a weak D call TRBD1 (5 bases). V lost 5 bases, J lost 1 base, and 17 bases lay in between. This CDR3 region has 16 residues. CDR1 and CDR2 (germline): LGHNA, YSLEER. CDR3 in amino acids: CASSYFGDSPNTEAFF. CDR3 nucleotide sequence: TGCGCCAGCAGCTACTTCGGAGACAGTCCGAACACTGAAGCTTTCTTT.

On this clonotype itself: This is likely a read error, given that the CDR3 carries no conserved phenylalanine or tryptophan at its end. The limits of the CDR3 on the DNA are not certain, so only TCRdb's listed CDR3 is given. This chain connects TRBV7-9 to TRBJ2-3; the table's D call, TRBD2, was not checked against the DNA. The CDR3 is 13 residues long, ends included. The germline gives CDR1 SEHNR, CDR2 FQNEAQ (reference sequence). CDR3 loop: CASSFQRSGGSDL.

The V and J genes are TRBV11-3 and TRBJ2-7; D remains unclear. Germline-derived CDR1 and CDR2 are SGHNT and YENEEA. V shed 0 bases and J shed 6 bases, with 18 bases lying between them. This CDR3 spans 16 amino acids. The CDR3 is CASSLDRPANLAEQYV. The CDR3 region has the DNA TGTGCCAGCAGCTTAGATCGACCAGCGAACCTGGCCGAGCAGTACGTC.

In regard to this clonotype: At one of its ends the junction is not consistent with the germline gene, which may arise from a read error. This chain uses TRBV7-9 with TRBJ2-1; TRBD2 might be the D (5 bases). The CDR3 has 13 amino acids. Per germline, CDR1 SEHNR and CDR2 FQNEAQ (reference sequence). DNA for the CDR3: TGTGCCAGCAGCCCTGGGGAGACCGACAATGAGCACTTC. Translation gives CASSPGETDNEHF.

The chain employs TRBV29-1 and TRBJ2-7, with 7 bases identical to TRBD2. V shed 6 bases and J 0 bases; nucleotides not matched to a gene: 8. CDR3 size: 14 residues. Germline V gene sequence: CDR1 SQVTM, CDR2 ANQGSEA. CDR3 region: CSVVDGGDSYEQYF. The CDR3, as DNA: TGCAGCGTGGTTGATGGGGGGGACTCCTACGAGCAGTACTTC.

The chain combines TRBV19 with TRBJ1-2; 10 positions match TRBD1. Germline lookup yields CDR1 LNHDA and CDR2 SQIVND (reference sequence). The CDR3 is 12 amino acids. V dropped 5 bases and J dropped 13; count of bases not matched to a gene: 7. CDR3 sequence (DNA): TGTGCCAGTAGTGCGACCGGGACAGGGGTCACCTTC. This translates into CASSATGTGVTF.

In DNA form, the CDR3 reads TGTGCCAGCGGGGTGGGGGGCGCAGGCTGCTACGAGCAGTACGTC. This sequence encodes CASGVGGAGCYEQYV. The chain has TRBV2 and TRBJ2-7; possibly TRBD1 or TRBD2 for D (6 bases each). Trimming left V 8 bases short and J 3 bases short, with 20 bases between. The CDR3 covers 15 residues. CDR1 and CDR2 from the germline V gene are SNHLY and FYNNEI.

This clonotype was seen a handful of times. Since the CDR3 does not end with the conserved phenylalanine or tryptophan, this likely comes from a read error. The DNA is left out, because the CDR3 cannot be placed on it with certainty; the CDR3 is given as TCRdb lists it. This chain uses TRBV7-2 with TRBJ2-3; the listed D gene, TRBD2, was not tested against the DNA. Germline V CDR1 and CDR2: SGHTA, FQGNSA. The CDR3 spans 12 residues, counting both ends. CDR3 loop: CASRQGLAGSLS.

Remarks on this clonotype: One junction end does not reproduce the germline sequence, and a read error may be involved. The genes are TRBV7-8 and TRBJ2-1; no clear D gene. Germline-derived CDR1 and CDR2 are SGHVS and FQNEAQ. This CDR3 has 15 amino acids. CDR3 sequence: CASSIARGPDNEHFF. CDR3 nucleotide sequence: TGTGCCAGTAGCATAGCTAGAGGTCCCGACAATGAGCATTTCTTC.

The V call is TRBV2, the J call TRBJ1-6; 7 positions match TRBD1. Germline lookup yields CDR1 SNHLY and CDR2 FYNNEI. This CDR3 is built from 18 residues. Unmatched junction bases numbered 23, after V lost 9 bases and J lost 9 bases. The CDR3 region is CASSIEGSGQRLGSPLHF. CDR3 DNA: TGTGCCAGTAGTATAGAAGGGTCGGGACAGCGCTTGGGTTCACCCCTCCACTTT.

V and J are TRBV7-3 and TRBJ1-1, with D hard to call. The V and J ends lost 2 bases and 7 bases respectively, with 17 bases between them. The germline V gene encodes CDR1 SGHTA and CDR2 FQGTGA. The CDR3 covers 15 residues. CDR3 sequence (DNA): TGTGCCAGCAGCTTATCTCTCGGAGGGCAAGATGAAGCTTTCTTT. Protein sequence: CASSLSLGGQDEAFF.

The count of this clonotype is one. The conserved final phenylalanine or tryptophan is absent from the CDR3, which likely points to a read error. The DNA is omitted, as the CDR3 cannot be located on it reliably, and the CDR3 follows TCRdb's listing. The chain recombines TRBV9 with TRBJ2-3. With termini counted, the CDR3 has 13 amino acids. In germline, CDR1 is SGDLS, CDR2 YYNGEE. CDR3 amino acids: CASSVVERGNVHV.

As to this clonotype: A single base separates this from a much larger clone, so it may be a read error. The CDR3 DNA follows: TGTGCCAGCAGCGTAGGAGTGGACTTTTCCTACGAGCCCTTC. Residues: CASSVGVDFSYEPF. The chain couples TRBV9 to TRBJ1-2, with unresolved D. This CDR3 comprises 14 residues. Germline loops: CDR1 SGDLS, CDR2 YYNGEE.

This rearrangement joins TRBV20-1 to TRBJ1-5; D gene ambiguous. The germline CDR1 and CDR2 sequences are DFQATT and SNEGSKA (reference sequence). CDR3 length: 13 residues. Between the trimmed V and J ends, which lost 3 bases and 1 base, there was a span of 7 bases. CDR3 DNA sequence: TGCAGTGCTAGTTTTAACAGCAATCAGCCCCAGCATTTT. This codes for CSASFNSNQPQHF.

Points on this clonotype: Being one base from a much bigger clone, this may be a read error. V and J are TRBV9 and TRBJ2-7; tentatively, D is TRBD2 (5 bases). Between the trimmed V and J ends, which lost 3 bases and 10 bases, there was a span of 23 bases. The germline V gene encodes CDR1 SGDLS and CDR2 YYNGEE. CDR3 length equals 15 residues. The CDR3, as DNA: TGTGCCAGCAGCGGAGGGTCAGATACGCAGTATTTTCAGTACTTC. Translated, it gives CASSGGSDTQYFQYF.

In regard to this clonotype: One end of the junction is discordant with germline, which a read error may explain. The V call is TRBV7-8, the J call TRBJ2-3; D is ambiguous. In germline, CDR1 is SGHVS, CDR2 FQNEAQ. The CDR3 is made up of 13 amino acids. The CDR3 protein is CASSLGGTAEKHF. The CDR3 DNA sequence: TGTGCCAGCAGCTTAGGGGGAACAGCCGAGAAGCATTTT.

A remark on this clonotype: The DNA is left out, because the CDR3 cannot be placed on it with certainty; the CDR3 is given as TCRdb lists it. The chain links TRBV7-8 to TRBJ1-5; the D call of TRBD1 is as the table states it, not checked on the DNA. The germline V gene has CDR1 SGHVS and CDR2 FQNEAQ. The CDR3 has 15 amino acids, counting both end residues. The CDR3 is CASSWGKGSNYGYHF.

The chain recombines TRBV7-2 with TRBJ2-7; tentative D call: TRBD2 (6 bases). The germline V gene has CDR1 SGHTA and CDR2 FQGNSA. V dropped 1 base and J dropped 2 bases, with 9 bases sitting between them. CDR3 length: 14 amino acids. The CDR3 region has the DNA TGTGCCAGCAGCTTAGTGGGGGGTCCCTACGAGCAGTACTTC. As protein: CASSLVGGPYEQYF. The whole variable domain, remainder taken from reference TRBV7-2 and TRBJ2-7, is GAGVSQSPSNKVTEKGKDVELRCDPISGHTALYWYRQSLGQGLEFLIYFQGNSAPDKSGLPSDRFSAERTGGSVSTLTIQRTQQEDSAVYLCASSLVGGPYEQYFGPGTRLTVT.

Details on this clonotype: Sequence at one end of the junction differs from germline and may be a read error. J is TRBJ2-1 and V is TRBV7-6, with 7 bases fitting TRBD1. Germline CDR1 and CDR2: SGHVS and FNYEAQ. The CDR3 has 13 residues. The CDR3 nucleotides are TGTGCCAGCAGTTACAGGGGAGTAGGAAGTCTGTCCTTC. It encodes CASSYRGVGSLSF.

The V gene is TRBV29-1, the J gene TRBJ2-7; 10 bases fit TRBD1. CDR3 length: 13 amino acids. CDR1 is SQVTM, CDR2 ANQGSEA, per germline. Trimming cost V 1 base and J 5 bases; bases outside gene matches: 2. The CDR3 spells CSVEVGQGNEQYF. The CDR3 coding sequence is TGCAGCGTTGAAGTGGGACAGGGGAACGAGCAGTACTTC.

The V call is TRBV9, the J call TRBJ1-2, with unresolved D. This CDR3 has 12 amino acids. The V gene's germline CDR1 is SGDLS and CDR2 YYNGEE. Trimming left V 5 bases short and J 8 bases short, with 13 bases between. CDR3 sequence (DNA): TGTGCCAGCAGTCCGGGGAAATGGGGCTACACCTTC. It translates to CASSPGKWGYTF.

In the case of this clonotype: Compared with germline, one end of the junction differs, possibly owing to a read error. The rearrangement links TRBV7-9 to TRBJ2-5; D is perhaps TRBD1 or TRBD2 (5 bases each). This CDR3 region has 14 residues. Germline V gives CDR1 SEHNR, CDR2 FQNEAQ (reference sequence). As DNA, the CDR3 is TGTGCCAGCAGCTGGGGGTACGGCCAAGCGACCCAGTACTTC. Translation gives CASSWGYGQATQYF.

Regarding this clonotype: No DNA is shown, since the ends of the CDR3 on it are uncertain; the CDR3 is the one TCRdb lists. CDR3 amino acids: CASSLGGTEQYFGHF. V gene TRBV7-9 combines with J gene TRBJ1-5. With termini counted, the CDR3 has 15 amino acids. CDR1 is SEHNR, CDR2 FQNEAQ, per germline (reference sequence).

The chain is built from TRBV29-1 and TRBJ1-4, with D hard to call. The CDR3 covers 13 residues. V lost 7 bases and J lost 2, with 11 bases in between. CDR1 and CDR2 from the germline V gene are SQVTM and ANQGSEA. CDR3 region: CSATGGTNEKLFF. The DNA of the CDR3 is TGCAGCGCTACCGGTGGTACTAATGAAAAACTGTTTTTT. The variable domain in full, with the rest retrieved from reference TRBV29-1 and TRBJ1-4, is SAVISQKPSRDICQRGTSLTIQCQVDSQVTMMFWYRQQPGQSLTLIATANQGSEATYESGFVIDKFPISRPNLTFSTLTVSNMSPEDSSIYLCSATGGTNEKLFFGSGTQLSVL.